Described below is a single T cell receptor beta chain sequence and its context. Blood got drawn at baseline, again on cycle 4 day 1, and then on cycle 7 day 1. Here immunoSEQ multiplex PCR was the method, and the copy in TCRdb shows in-frame clones only, minus some. The sample includes tens of thousands of clones, roughly 89% of them seen just once. These data belong to a study of OX40 agonist ivuxolimab in advanced cancers. Study details: Head and neck, renal cell, melanoma or hepatocellular carcinoma were the cancers that dose-escalation patients had. Of mixed ages from 23 to 79 and averaging about 60 years, the group was approximately 84% male. Partial responses were observed in three patients, of whom one had hepatocellular carcinoma and two had cutaneous melanoma.

Trimming removed 4 bases from V and 4 bases from J; junction bases left unmatched: 2. The CDR3 is 14 residues long. CDR1 is SGHDN, CDR2 FVKESK, per germline. This sequence originates from an adult with an advanced solid tumor such as melanoma, head and neck, liver or kidney cancer. V gene TRBV14 combines with J gene TRBJ2-3, with 10 nucleotides matching TRBD2. The material was CD4+ or CD8+ T cells sorted from blood, obtained in a trial of the OX40 agonist ivuxolimab. DNA of the CDR3: TGTGCCAGCAGCCTAGCGGGAGGCGCAGATACGCAGTATTTT. Translated: CASSLAGGADTQYF.